These 24 T cell receptor beta chains originate from one sample sequenced in a study of blood T cell repertoires in COVID-19. Sequencing was performed with immunoSEQ multiplex PCR; in TCRdb, only in-frame clones are kept and a portion is missing. The sample shows some 220,000 clones, 84% of them seen only once. Sequencing used peripheral blood. The receptors shown here come from a man aged 50-60 years with acute or convalescent COVID-19.

V gene TRBV6-5 combines with J gene TRBJ1-2; 9 bases are shared with TRBD1. The germline gives CDR1 MNHEY, CDR2 SVGAGI. The CDR3 covers 16 residues. V dropped 2 bases and J dropped 4; count of bases not matched to a gene: 8. The CDR3 nucleotides read TGTGCCAGCAGTTACAACCGGGACAGGGCGGGCTATGGCTACACCTTC. Residues: CASSYNRDRAGYGYTF.

The V call is TRBV5-6, the J call TRBJ1-2; tentatively, D is TRBD1 (5 bases). This CDR3 comprises 16 residues. Germline CDR1 reads SGHDT; CDR2 reads YYEEEE. V lost 3 bases, J lost 0 bases, and 15 bases lay in between. This chain's CDR3 is CASSSKDGATNYGYTF. DNA for the CDR3: TGTGCCAGCAGCTCGAAGGATGGGGCGACTAACTATGGCTACACCTTC.

In DNA, the CDR3 is TGTGCCAGCAGCCCCTCGGGACTAGGCGGAGATACGCAGTATTTT. Encoded protein: CASSPSGLGGDTQYF. The chain couples TRBV4-2 to TRBJ2-3; 8 positions match TRBD2. The V segment lost 4 bases and the J segment 5 bases; nucleotides outside the gene matches: 8. The V gene's germline CDR1 is LGHNA and CDR2 YNFKEQ. The CDR3 length is 15 residues.

V gene TRBV7-9 combines with J gene TRBJ2-5; D is perhaps TRBD1 (6 bases). Trimming shortened V by 8 bases and J by 4 bases, and 14 bases separated the two germline ends. In germline, CDR1 is SEHNR, CDR2 FQNEAQ (reference sequence). The CDR3 consists of 13 residues. In DNA, the CDR3 is TGTGCCAGCCTGAGGGGGAACGGAGAGACCCAGTACTTC. As protein: CASLRGNGETQYF.

In DNA, the CDR3 is TGTGCCAGCAGGCCGGGGACAGGGGCGACTGAAGCTTTCTTT. It specifies CASRPGTGATEAFF. The chain combines TRBV28 with TRBJ1-1; 10 bases agree with TRBD1. In germline, CDR1 is MDHEN, CDR2 SYDVKM. CDR3 length: 14 residues. The V gene end was trimmed by 6 bases and the J gene end by 5 bases; junction bases not matched to a gene: 6.

For the CDR3, the DNA is TGTGCCAGCAGTTACCAGGTGGTGAGTTGGACCCAGTACTTC. It is translated as CASSYQVVSWTQYF. The J gene is TRBJ2-5, the V gene TRBV6-6; no clear D. Germline CDR1 is MNHNY and CDR2 is SVGAGI (reference sequence). This CDR3 contains 14 residues. V shed 2 bases and J shed 7 bases, with 14 bases lying between them.

The V gene is TRBV11-2, the J gene TRBJ2-7; D gene uncertain. CDR1 SGHAT and CDR2 FQNNGV come from the germline V gene. This CDR3 region has 14 residues. V shed 0 bases and J shed 0 bases, with 6 bases lying between them. The CDR3 bases are TGTGCCAGCAGCTTAGAGACACACTCCTACGAGCAGTACTTC. It yields the protein CASSLETHSYEQYF.

A single count supports this clone. The rearrangement uses TRBV5-1 and TRBJ1-1; 9 bases match TRBD1. CDR3 size: 13 residues. V lost 6 bases to trimming and J lost 7 bases; unmatched junction nucleotides: 7. Germline V gives CDR1 SGHRS, CDR2 YFSETQ. In DNA, the CDR3 is TGCGCCAGCAAGAAGGACAGGGGCAATGAAGCTTTCTTT. Encoded protein: CASKKDRGNEAFF.

Turning to this clone: Given a much more abundant clone one base away, this may be a read error. This sequence joins TRBV7-8 and TRBJ1-5; 11 nucleotides agree with TRBD1. The V gene end was trimmed by 4 bases and the J gene end by 4 bases; junction bases not matched to a gene: 0. CDR1 and CDR2 from the germline V gene are SGHVS and FQNEAQ. This CDR3 has 14 amino acids. The CDR3 nucleotides are TGTGCCAGCAGCTGGGACAGGGGGAATCAGCCCCAGCATTTT. As protein: CASSWDRGNQPQHF.

This rearrangement joins TRBV18 to TRBJ2-7; 7 positions agree with TRBD1. CDR1 is KGHSH and CDR2 is LQKENI in the germline V gene. Trimming at V came to 3 bases and at J to 7 bases, leaving 15 bases not matched to a gene. The CDR3 is 16 amino acids. CDR3 sequence reads: CASSPPNRDSPLEQYF. CDR3 coding DNA: TGTGCCAGCTCACCTCCTAACCGGGACAGTCCCCTGGAGCAGTACTTC.

The J gene is TRBJ1-6, the V gene TRBV6-5; maybe TRBD1 (6 bases). The CDR3 loop spans 14 amino acids. Trimming took 6 bases from V and 5 from J, leaving 11 bases between them. Germline values: CDR1 MNHEY, CDR2 SVGAGI. CDR3 nucleotide sequence: TGTGCCAGCAGACGAAGGGGGAATAATTCACCCCTCCACTTT. Protein sequence: CASRRRGNNSPLHF.

V is TRBV6-1 and J is TRBJ1-6; D not resolved. The CDR3 spans 15 residues. Germline V CDR1 and CDR2: MNHNS, SASEGT. V was cut by 2 bases and J by 1 base, with 6 bases left in between. The CDR3 spells CASSESLSYNSPLHF. CDR3 DNA: TGTGCCAGCAGTGAAAGTCTATCCTATAATTCACCCCTCCACTTT.

The rearrangement links TRBV5-6 to TRBJ2-7; TRBD2 matches at 12 bases. Germline V lookup: CDR1 SGHDT, CDR2 YYEEEE. V lost 2 bases and J lost 0; bases outside the gene matches: 6. The CDR3 covers 17 residues. The CDR3 DNA reads as TGTGCCAGCAGCTTTCTAGCGGGGGGGCCTAGCTCCTACGAGCAGTACTTC. It codes for CASSFLAGGPSSYEQYF.

CDR3 DNA: TGTGCCAGCAGCCCCGCGGCCGCATACAATGAGCAGTTCTTC. Translating gives CASSPAAAYNEQFF. The rearrangement uses TRBV6-5 and TRBJ2-1; no firm D call. This CDR3 region has 14 residues. In germline, CDR1 is MNHEY, CDR2 SVGAGI. Trimming left V 6 bases short and J 4 bases short, with 13 bases between.

The chain uses TRBV5-1 and TRBJ2-5; D remains unclear. Per germline, CDR1 SGHRS and CDR2 YFSETQ. This CDR3 contains 16 residues. Trimming removed 4 bases from V and 0 bases from J, with 16 bases in between. CDR3 region: CASSPAAAMYQETQYF. The CDR3 DNA reads as TGCGCCAGCAGCCCGGCGGCCGCAATGTACCAAGAGACCCAGTACTTC.

The rearrangement joins TRBV11-2 to TRBJ1-6; 8 bases line up with TRBD1. Germline-derived CDR1 and CDR2 are SGHAT and FQNNGV. Trimming at V came to 4 bases and at J to 7 bases, leaving 6 bases not matched to a gene. This CDR3 comprises 15 residues. The CDR3 DNA sequence: TGTGCCAGCAGCTGGGGGGCAGGGGGCAATTCACCCCTCCACTTT. Protein product: CASSWGAGGNSPLHF.

The V call is TRBV3-1 (or the pseudogene TRBV3-2), the J call TRBJ1-2; 8 nucleotides match TRBD1. CDR1 LGHDT and CDR2 YNNKEL come from the germline V gene (reference sequence). Trimming at V came to 0 bases and at J to 5 bases, leaving 8 bases not matched to a gene. This CDR3 contains 16 residues. The CDR3 protein is CASSQDRAGGRYGYTF. CDR3 nucleotide sequence: TGTGCCAGCAGCCAAGATCGGGCAGGGGGCCGGTATGGCTACACCTTC.

The V and J genes are TRBV3-1 (or the pseudogene TRBV3-2) and TRBJ1-1, with D unclear. V lost 5 bases to trimming and J lost 1 base, with 8 bases between them. CDR3 size: 13 residues. Germline CDR1 is LGHDT and CDR2 is YNNKEL (reference sequence). The CDR3 spells CASSARWNTEAFF. CDR3 bases: TGTGCCAGCAGCGCCAGGTGGAACACTGAAGCTTTCTTT.

This rearrangement joins TRBV4-1 to TRBJ1-4; perhaps TRBD1 as D (5 bases). Germline CDR1 and CDR2: MGHRA and YSYEKL. The CDR3 is made up of 15 amino acids. Trimming took 1 base from V and 4 from J, leaving 10 bases between them. As DNA, the CDR3 is TGCGCCAGCAGCCAAGGCGACAGAGATAATGAAAAACTGTTTTTT. It codes for CASSQGDRDNEKLFF.

The J gene is TRBJ2-6, the V gene TRBV11-3, with 9 bases matching TRBD1. Per the germline V gene, CDR1 is SGHNT and CDR2 is YENEEA. V shed 2 bases and J 0 bases; nucleotides not matched to a gene: 5. This CDR3 is built from 18 residues. This CDR3 reads CASSLRTGALSGANVLTF. In DNA form, the CDR3 reads TGTGCCAGCAGCTTACGGACAGGGGCCCTCTCTGGGGCCAACGTCCTGACTTTC.

This clone was seen just once. The conserved phenylalanine or tryptophan normally closing the CDR3 is absent here, so this likely arose from a read error. No DNA is shown, since the ends of the CDR3 on it are uncertain; the CDR3 is the one TCRdb lists. V and J are TRBV7-9 and TRBJ1-2; the tabulated D call, TRBD1, remains unverified against the DNA. Germline assignment: CDR1 SEHNR and CDR2 FQNEAQ (reference sequence). The CDR3 has 14 residues if both end residues are counted. The CDR3 spells CASSLSSGQPALTS.

The chain links TRBV11-3 to TRBJ2-1, with TRBD2 matching over 9 bases. The J segment lost 7 bases and the V segment lost 3 bases, leaving 7 bases of the junction unmatched. The V gene's germline CDR1 is SGHNT and CDR2 YENEEA. The CDR3 loop spans 15 amino acids. CDR3: CASSFAGGPVNEQFF. For the CDR3, the DNA is TGTGCCAGCAGCTTTGCGGGAGGGCCTGTGAATGAGCAGTTCTTC.

This chain links TRBV10-1 with TRBJ2-1; TRBD1 matches at 8 bases. Germline CDR1 WNHNN, CDR2 SYGVQD (reference sequence). This CDR3 spans 15 amino acids. With V trimmed by 0 bases and J by 10 bases, 8 bases remained unmatched. The CDR3 loop reads CASSESGTGLREQFF. CDR3 DNA sequence: TGCGCCAGCAGTGAGTCGGGGACAGGCTTAAGGGAGCAGTTCTTC.

This clone was counted once. This chain uses TRBV13 with TRBJ2-3; D perhaps matches TRBD2 (6 bases). This CDR3 is built from 15 residues. Trimming took off 3 bases at V and 1 base at J, with 11 bases between the two ends. The germline gives CDR1 PRHDT, CDR2 FYEKMQ (reference sequence). The chain's CDR3 is CASSFRTGGTDTQYF. CDR3 bases: TGTGCCAGCAGCTTCCGGACGGGGGGCACAGATACGCAGTATTTT.